This is a list of T cell receptor beta chains from one sample in a study of post-analysis software for immune sequencing data. TCRdb independently ran MiXCR on the PCR reads; one entry per CDR3 protein. There are 400,000 to 500,000 distinct CDR3 sequences in the sample; approximately 39% occur only once, and approximately 7.6% lies in the top ten. Sequenced sample: blood. These receptor sequences come from a girl aged 2-10 years with multiple sclerosis. CDR3s include the opening cysteine and the closing phenylalanine or tryptophan. D genes are given only for firm matches. Rows may omit the clone size; those that give it use once, few, many or a size class.

j_gene | len | d_gene | v_gene | abundance | CDR3nt | CDR3aa
TRBJ2-1 | 13 | - | TRBV20-1 | few | TGCAGTGCTAGGAAACTAGACTACAATGAGCAGTTCTTC | CSARKLDYNEQFF
TRBJ1-6 | 14 | - | TRBV15 | few | TGTGCCACCAGCAGAGATCACTCAAATTCACCCCTCCACTTT | CATSRDHSNSPLHF
TRBJ2-5 | 17 | - | TRBV28 | - | TGTACCAGCAGTTTGATTGGGCCAGCCTTGAAACAAGAGACCCAGTACTTC | CTSSLIGPALKQETQYF
TRBJ2-3 | 18 | - | TRBV6-1 | few | TGTGCCAGCAGTGTACAGGGTGTGGGTACCCGCGGCACAGATACGCAGTATTTT | CASSVQGVGTRGTDTQYF
TRBJ2-6 | 18 | TRBD1 | TRBV4-1 | - | TGCGCCAGCAGCCAAGATTGGACAGGAATACATGGGGCCAACGTCCTGACTTTC | CASSQDWTGIHGANVLTF
TRBJ2-3 | 16 | - | TRBV7-3 | - | TGTGCCAGCAGCTTACTAGGGGGGGCGGGCACAGATACGCAGTATTTT | CASSLLGGAGTDTQYF
TRBJ2-5 | 14 | - | TRBV20-1 | few | TGCAGTGCCAAGCCGGGGGCCATAAAGGAGACCCAGTACTTC | CSAKPGAIKETQYF
TRBJ1-4 | 15 | TRBD1 | TRBV3-1 | few | TGTGCCAGCAGCCAAGCTTGGCAGGGGGATGAAAAACTGTTTTTT | CASSQAWQGDEKLFF
TRBJ2-3 | 17 | TRBD1 | TRBV29-1 | - | TGCAGCGTTGCCCCTTTATTTGGGACAGGGGGAACAGATACGCAGTATTTT | CSVAPLFGTGGTDTQYF
TRBJ2-7 | 15 | - | TRBV12-3/TRBV12-4 | - | TGTGCCAGCAGCTTACGAGCAGGGCCTGGTTACGAGCAGTACTTC | CASSLRAGPGYEQYF
TRBJ1-2 | 14 | - | TRBV12-3/TRBV12-4 | - | TGTGCCAGCAGGAGCCCGGGACTCCACTATGGCTACACCTTC | CASRSPGLHYGYTF
TRBJ2-7 | 14 | - | TRBV4-2 | - | TGTGCCAGCAGCGACTTCACGGATTCCTACGAGCAGTACTTC | CASSDFTDSYEQYF
TRBJ2-1 | 13 | TRBD1 | TRBV29-1 | - | TGCAGCGCCCAGACAGGGCTAGGAGAGACCCAGTTCTTC | CSAQTGLGETQFF
TRBJ2-5 | 14 | TRBD1 | TRBV7-9 | - | TGTGCCAGCAGCCGAATGACAGGGCAAGGGACCCAGTACTTC | CASSRMTGQGTQYF
TRBJ2-4 | 16 | - | TRBV5-1 | - | TGCGCCAGCAGCTTGGAGGACCTGGACAAGGCTGGGGAGCAGTACTTC | CASSLEDLDKAGEQYF
TRBJ2-1 | 14 | - | TRBV25-1 | once | TGTGCCAGCAGTGAAAGAGTTGGGGGGTATGAGCAGTTCTTC | CASSERVGGYEQFF
TRBJ2-1 | 13 | - | TRBV7-9 | few | TGTGCCAGTTTTCTAGTTTTCGACAATGAGCAGTTCTTC | CASFLVFDNEQFF
TRBJ2-1 | 13 | - | TRBV29-1 | - | TGCAGCGTTGAGAAGCTAGTAAACAATGAGCAGTTCTTC | CSVEKLVNNEQFF
TRBJ2-2 | 16 | TRBD2 | TRBV7-3 | - | TGTGCCAGCAGCTTAAACCCGGGGGGAATCACCGGGGAGCTGTTTTTT | CASSLNPGGITGELFF
TRBJ2-7 | 14 | TRBD1 | TRBV4-2 | few | TGTGCCAGCAGCCAAGTGACAGGGAAAGACGAGCAGTACTTC | CASSQVTGKDEQYF
TRBJ2-5 | 13 | - | TRBV20-1 | many | TGCAGTGCTAGCCGGGGACTCCAAGAGACCCAGTACTTC | CSASRGLQETQYF
TRBJ2-1 | 16 | TRBD2 | TRBV7-3 | few | TGTGCCAGCAGCCCGGCCGTGACTAGCGCTTACAATGAGCAGTTCTTC | CASSPAVTSAYNEQFF
TRBJ2-1 | 14 | TRBD2 | TRBV5-1 | - | TGCGCCAGCAGCCAAGTAGCGGGAAACAATGAGCAGTTCTTC | CASSQVAGNNEQFF
TRBJ2-7 | 16 | TRBD1 | TRBV28 | few | TGTGCCAGCAGTCCCCCCGGGACAGGGGGCATATACGAGCAGTACTTC | CASSPPGTGGIYEQYF
TRBJ2-2 | 16 | TRBD2 | TRBV5-5 | few | TGTGCCAGCAGCCCACCGGGACTAGAGTTTGCCGGGGAGCTGTTTTTT | CASSPPGLEFAGELFF
TRBJ2-7 | 15 | - | TRBV13 | - | TGTGCCAACAGCTTAGAGGGGGACCTATCCTACGAGCAGTACTTC | CANSLEGDLSYEQYF
TRBJ2-1 | 14 | - | TRBV20-1 | - | TGCAGTGTCACGAGGGGGAGCTCCTACAATGAGCAGTTCTTC | CSVTRGSSYNEQFF
TRBJ2-3 | 15 | TRBD2 | TRBV10-3 | - | TGTGCCATCAGGGAACTAGCGGGAGGGACAGATACGCAGTATTTT | CAIRELAGGTDTQYF
TRBJ1-6 | 13 | - | TRBV7-2 | - | TGTGCCAGCAGCTTAAGGGCAACTTCACCCCTCCACTTT | CASSLRATSPLHF
TRBJ2-1 | 12 | - | TRBV7-2 | - | TGTGCCAGCAGCTACAGGAATAGAGGGGAGTTCTTC | CASSYRNRGEFF
TRBJ1-3 | 14 | - | TRBV20-1 | - | TGCAGTGCTAGAGAGGGGGCAAAGGGAAACACCATATATTTT | CSAREGAKGNTIYF
TRBJ2-5 | 14 | - | TRBV5-1 | few | TGCGCCAGCAGCTTTACACCGCCCGGGGAGACCCAGTACTTC | CASSFTPPGETQYF
TRBJ1-2 | 12 | - | TRBV28 | few | TGTGCCAGCAACCCCGGACCTTATGGCTACACCTTC | CASNPGPYGYTF
TRBJ2-1 | 16 | - | TRBV27 | - | TGTGCCAGCACTCGAGATTTTCCGGGCTCGTACAATGAGCAGTTCTTC | CASTRDFPGSYNEQFF
TRBJ1-1 | 14 | - | TRBV6-2/TRBV6-3 | few | TGTGCCAGCGGTCAGTTAACCCGGAACACTGAAGCTTTCTTT | CASGQLTRNTEAFF
TRBJ2-1 | 12 | - | TRBV12-3/TRBV12-4 | - | TGTGCCAGCAGTCCAGGGTTCAATGAGCAGTTCTTC | CASSPGFNEQFF
TRBJ1-2 | 16 | - | TRBV6-5 | once | TGTGCCAGCAGTTACGGACTGGCGGAATCAAACTATGGCTACACCTTC | CASSYGLAESNYGYTF
TRBJ2-1 | 15 | - | TRBV12-3/TRBV12-4 | - | TGTGCCAGCAGTCCTCCTCCGGGCGGATACAATGAGCAGTTCTTC | CASSPPPGGYNEQFF
TRBJ1-5 | 12 | - | TRBV7-3 | - | TGTGCCGGCAGGGTGGGGAATCAGCCCCAGCATTTT | CAGRVGNQPQHF
TRBJ2-3 | 15 | TRBD1 | TRBV5-1 | - | TGCGCCAGCAGCTTGAGGGGGCCGCGCACAGATACGCAGTATTTT | CASSLRGPRTDTQYF
TRBJ2-7 | 12 | - | TRBV29-1 | - | TGCAGTGGGATATCTTATTCCTACGAGCAGTACTTC | CSGISYSYEQYF
TRBJ2-3 | 16 | - | TRBV7-2 | - | TGTGCCAGCAGCCCCCCCAGGGGAGGTAGCACAGATACGCAGTATTTT | CASSPPRGGSTDTQYF
TRBJ2-3 | 16 | TRBD2 | TRBV5-1 | - | TGCGCCAACAGCTATGCCCCGGGGGGTCTCACAGATACGCAGTATTTT | CANSYAPGGLTDTQYF
TRBJ2-4 | 17 | TRBD2 | TRBV4-2 | few | TGTGCCAGCAGCCTCAGGACTAGTCCCCTAGCCAAAAACATTCAGTACTTC | CASSLRTSPLAKNIQYF
TRBJ1-2 | 13 | TRBD1 | TRBV5-1 | - | TGCGCCAGCAGCCCCGACAGGGACCATGGCTACACCTTC | CASSPDRDHGYTF